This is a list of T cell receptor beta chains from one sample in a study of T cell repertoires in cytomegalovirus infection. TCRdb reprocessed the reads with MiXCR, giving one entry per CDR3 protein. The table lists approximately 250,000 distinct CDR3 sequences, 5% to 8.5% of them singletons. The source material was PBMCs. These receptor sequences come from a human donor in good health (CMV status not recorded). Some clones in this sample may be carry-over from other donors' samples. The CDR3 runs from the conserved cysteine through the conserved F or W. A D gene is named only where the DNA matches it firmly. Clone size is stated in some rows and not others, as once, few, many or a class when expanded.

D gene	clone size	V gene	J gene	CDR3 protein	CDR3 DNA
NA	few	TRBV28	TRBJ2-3	CASSLDYSDTQYF	TGTGCCAGCAGTTTAGATTACTCAGATACGCAGTATTTT
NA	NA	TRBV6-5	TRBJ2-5	CASSSPGLPGETQYF	TGTGCCAGCAGCTCCCCGGGACTCCCTGGTGAGACCCAGTACTTC
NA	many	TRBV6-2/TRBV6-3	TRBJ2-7	CASRQGGPYEQYF	TGTGCCAGCAGACAGGGTGGGCCCTACGAGCAGTACTTC
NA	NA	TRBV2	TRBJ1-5	CASSERTGAGSNQPQHF	TGTGCCAGCAGTGAAAGGACGGGGGCAGGTAGCAATCAGCCCCAGCATTTT
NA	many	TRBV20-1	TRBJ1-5	CSARGQISQPQHF	TGCAGTGCTAGAGGACAGATTAGTCAGCCCCAGCATTTT
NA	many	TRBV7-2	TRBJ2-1	CASSLVGGPTLDNEQFF	TGTGCCAGCAGCTTGGTCGGGGGGCCTACTTTGGACAATGAGCAGTTCTTC
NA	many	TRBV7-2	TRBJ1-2	CASSLSGVGYTF	TGTGCCAGCAGCTTAAGCGGAGTTGGCTACACCTTC
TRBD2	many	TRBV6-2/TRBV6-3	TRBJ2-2	CASSTPQSAGVGTGELFF	TGTGCCAGCAGTACCCCCCAGAGCGCGGGGGTCGGCACCGGGGAGCTGTTTTTT
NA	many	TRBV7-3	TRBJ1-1	CASSLNKGTEAFF	TGTGCCAGCAGCTTAAACAAGGGGACTGAAGCTTTCTTT
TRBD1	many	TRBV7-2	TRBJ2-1	CASSVMGVAGQGVDEQFF	TGTGCCAGCAGCGTAATGGGCGTGGCGGGACAGGGGGTCGATGAGCAGTTCTTC
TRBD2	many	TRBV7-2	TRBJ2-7	CASSLAVAGAEQYF	TGTGCCAGCAGCTTAGCGGTAGCGGGGGCCGAGCAGTACTTC
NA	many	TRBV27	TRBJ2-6	CASRPQGTGANVLTF	TGTGCCAGCAGGCCCCAGGGGACTGGGGCCAACGTCCTGACTTTC
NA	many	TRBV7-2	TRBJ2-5	CASSFDETQYF	TGTGCCAGCAGCTTCGACGAGACCCAGTACTTC
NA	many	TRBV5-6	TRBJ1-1	CASSGGFSRLNTEAFF	TGTGCCAGCAGCGGCGGATTTAGCAGACTGAACACTGAAGCTTTCTTT
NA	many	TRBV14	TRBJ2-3	CASSQDAGPYTQYF	TGTGCCAGCAGCCAAGATGCAGGCCCTTATACGCAGTATTTT
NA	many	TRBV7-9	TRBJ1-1	CASSLGLMKNTEAFF	TGTGCCAGCAGCTTAGGTCTGATGAAGAACACTGAAGCTTTCTTT
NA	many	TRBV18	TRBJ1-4	CASRGLMDEKLFF	TGTGCCAGCCGGGGTTTGATGGATGAAAAACTGTTTTTT
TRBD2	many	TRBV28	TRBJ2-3	CASSFSGGFTDTQYF	TGTGCCAGCAGTTTTTCGGGGGGTTTCACAGATACGCAGTATTTT
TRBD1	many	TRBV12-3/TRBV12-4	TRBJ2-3	CASSPRRTGGPDTQYF	TGTGCCAGCAGCCCCCGGCGGACAGGGGGACCAGATACGCAGTATTTT
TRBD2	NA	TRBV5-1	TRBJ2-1	CASSFPSGATYNEQFF	TGCGCCAGCAGCTTCCCTAGCGGGGCCACCTACAATGAGCAGTTCTTC
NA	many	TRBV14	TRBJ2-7	CASSQDETSLYEQYF	TGTGCCAGCAGCCAAGACGAGACAAGTCTCTACGAGCAGTACTTC
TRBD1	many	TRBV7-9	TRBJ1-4	CASSLTAGGYEKLFF	TGTGCCAGCAGCTTAACGGCAGGGGGATACGAAAAACTGTTTTTT
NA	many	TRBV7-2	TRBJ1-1	CASSLAWGEAFF	TGTGCCAGCAGCTTAGCTTGGGGGGAAGCTTTCTTT
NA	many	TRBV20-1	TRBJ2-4	CSASFGLAKNIQYF	TGCAGTGCTAGCTTCGGATTAGCCAAAAACATTCAGTACTTC
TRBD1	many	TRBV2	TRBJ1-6	CAVDRAATNSPLHF	TGTGCCGTCGACAGGGCAGCTACAAATTCACCCCTCCACTTT
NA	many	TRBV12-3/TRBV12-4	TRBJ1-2	CASSQGLAYGYTF	TGTGCCAGCAGTCAAGGACTTGCATACGGCTACACCTTC
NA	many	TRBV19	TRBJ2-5	CASSPRMQETQYF	TGTGCCAGTAGTCCCCGGATGCAAGAGACCCAGTACTTC
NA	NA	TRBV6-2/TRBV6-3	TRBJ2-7	CASSLGPSAEQYF	TGTGCCAGCAGTTTGGGTCCGTCCGCCGAGCAGTACTTC
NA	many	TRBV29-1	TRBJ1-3	CSGLSGGAGNTIYF	TGCAGCGGCCTGAGCGGGGGAGCTGGAAACACCATATATTTT
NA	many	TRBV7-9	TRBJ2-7	CASSSVGASYEQYF	TGTGCCAGCAGCTCTGTGGGGGCCTCCTACGAGCAGTACTTC
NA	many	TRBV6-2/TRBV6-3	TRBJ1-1	CASSLHNRNENTEAFF	TGTGCCAGCAGCTTACACAACCGCAATGAGAACACTGAAGCTTTCTTT
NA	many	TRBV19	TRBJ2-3	CASSAYTDTQYF	TGTGCCAGTAGTGCATATACAGATACGCAGTATTTT
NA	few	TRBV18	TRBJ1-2	CASSPSRGTDYGYTF	TGTGCCAGCTCACCTTCCCGGGGCACGGACTATGGCTACACCTTC
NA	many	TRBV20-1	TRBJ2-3	CSARGPVSTDTQYF	TGCAGTGCTAGGGGACCCGTGAGCACAGATACGCAGTATTTT
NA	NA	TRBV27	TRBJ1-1	CASSLSGLNPITNTEAFF	TGTGCCAGCAGTTTATCCGGACTGAACCCGATAACGAACACTGAAGCTTTCTTT
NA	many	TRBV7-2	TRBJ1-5	CASSPDTFNQPQHF	TGTGCCAGCAGCCCTGACACCTTCAATCAGCCCCAGCATTTT
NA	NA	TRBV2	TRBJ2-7	CASSDPYENEQYF	TGTGCCAGCAGTGACCCCTATGAGAACGAGCAGTACTTC
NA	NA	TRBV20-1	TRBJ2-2	CSARDSTGELFF	TGCAGTGCTAGGGACAGCACCGGGGAGCTGTTTTTT
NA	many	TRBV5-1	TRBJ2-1	CASSSYEGSYNEQFF	TGCGCCAGCAGCTCTTACGAGGGGTCCTACAATGAGCAGTTCTTC
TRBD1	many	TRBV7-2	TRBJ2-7	CASSSRWTGEDEQYF	TGTGCCAGCAGCTCCCGATGGACAGGGGAGGACGAGCAGTACTTC
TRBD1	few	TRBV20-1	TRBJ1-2	CSVNRRQGPYGYTF	TGCAGTGTTAACCGTCGACAGGGCCCCTATGGCTACACCTTC
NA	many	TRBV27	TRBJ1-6	CASSSWTVANSPLHF	TGTGCCAGCAGTTCCTGGACAGTTGCTAATTCACCCCTCCACTTT
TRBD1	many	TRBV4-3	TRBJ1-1	CASSQPDRGLAFF	TGCGCCAGCAGCCAACCAGACAGGGGGTTAGCTTTCTTT
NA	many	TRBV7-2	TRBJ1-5	CASSFTGYNQPQHF	TGTGCCAGCAGCTTTACAGGGTATAATCAGCCCCAGCATTTT
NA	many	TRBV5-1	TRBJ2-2	CASSAIRAPGELFF	TGCGCCAGCAGCGCTATCAGGGCCCCCGGGGAGCTGTTTTTT
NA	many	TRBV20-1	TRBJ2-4	CSAGSGGVTKNIQYF	TGCAGTGCCGGATCCGGGGGCGTAACCAAAAACATTCAGTACTTC